This record covers a single T cell receptor (beta chain). Unique molecular identifiers were incorporated into the prepared TCRbeta library. Each CDR3 protein gets one entry after TCRdb re-called the PCR reads with MiXCR. The sample has approximately 89,000 distinct CDR3 sequences; less than 20% are singletons. V lost 4 bases and J lost 5, with 9 bases in between. The germline V gene encodes CDR1 SGHRS and CDR2 YFSETQ. The CDR3 sequence is 13 residues long. The sample is drawn from a study of T-cell reconstitution after alpha-beta-depleted transplantation in children. The V gene is TRBV5-1, the J gene TRBJ2-2; D not resolved. The TCR comes from a male patient aged 2 to 9 who had a stem cell transplant for acute lymphoblastic leukemia, so the T cells may come from the graft donor. This material consisted of PBMCs, mostly from graft donor cells, taken 180 days after TCRalphabeta/CD19-depleted stem cell transplant. CDR3 DNA sequence: TGCGCCAGCAGCCCCGTGGGGACCGGGGAGCTGTTTTTT. Translating gives CASSPVGTGELFF. The variable domain in full, with the rest retrieved from reference TRBV5-1 and TRBJ2-2, is KAGVTQTPRYLIKTRGQQVTLSCSPISGHRSVSWYQQTPGQGLQFLFEYFSETQRNKGNFPGRFSGRQFSNSRSEMNVSTLELGDSALYLCASSPVGTGELFFGEGSRLTVL.